These 21 T cell receptor beta chains originate from one sample sequenced in a study of blood T cells in healthy people across ages. Sample-barcoded 5' priming and a J-beta primer mix drove a second PCR of 7 to 11 cycles. MiXCR was run by TCRdb on the 5' RACE reads, yielding one entry per CDR3 protein. The repertoire has under 2,000,000 distinct CDR3 sequences, roughly 49% of them found once; the top ten carry more than 2%. The specimen sequenced was blood. These receptors all come from a woman in her thirties or forties in good health.

The genes are TRBV5-1 and TRBJ2-5; D might be TRBD1 or TRBD2, each matching 5 bases. CDR3 size: 15 residues. CDR1 SGHRS and CDR2 YFSETQ come from the germline V gene. V was clipped by 2 bases and J by 2 bases, with 13 bases between them. CDR3: CASSFLGDLQETQYF. The CDR3 DNA reads TGCGCCAGCAGCTTCCTTGGGGACCTACAAGAGACCCAGTACTTC.

The table lists this clonotype with a few counts. CDR3: CSVEVRGIHEQYF. In DNA form, the CDR3 reads TGCAGCGTTGAAGTTCGGGGGATCCACGAGCAGTACTTC. The rearrangement uses TRBV29-1 and TRBJ2-7; possible D gene TRBD2, 6 bases. The V gene's germline CDR1 is SQVTM and CDR2 ANQGSEA. V lost 1 base to trimming and J lost 5 bases, with 12 bases between them. The CDR3 is 13 residues long.

This clonotype occurred once. This chain links TRBV4-3 with TRBJ2-3; tentatively, D is TRBD2 (5 bases). Trimming removed 1 base from V and 4 bases from J, with 18 bases in between. The germline V gene has CDR1 LGHNA and CDR2 YSLEER. The CDR3 runs 17 residues. The CDR3 DNA reads TGCGCCAGCAGCCAAGTAAACCGGGGAATTCGGGCAGATACGCAGTATTTT. Translated: CASSQVNRGIRADTQYF.

The V and J genes are TRBV2 and TRBJ2-5, with TRBD2 matching 16 bases. Germline V gene lookup returns CDR1 SNHLY and CDR2 FYNNEI. The CDR3 sequence is 18 residues long. V trimming: 7 bases; J trimming: 7 bases; junction bases outside the gene matches: 15. The CDR3 DNA reads as TGTGCCAGCATATGGGGACTAGCGGGGGGGAAAGCTGCGGGGACCCAGTACTTC. It yields the protein CASIWGLAGGKAAGTQYF.

The chain employs TRBV7-9 and TRBJ1-5; the D is unclear. The CDR3 is 15 amino acids. From germline, CDR1 is SEHNR and CDR2 FQNEAQ (reference sequence). V was pared by 1 base and J by 4 bases, with 11 bases between. The CDR3 protein is CASSLGGSLNQPQHF. The CDR3 DNA follows: TGTGCCAGCAGCTTAGGGGGATCCCTTAATCAGCCCCAGCATTTT.

This sequence joins TRBV20-1 and TRBJ2-7; tentatively, D is TRBD1 (5 bases). CDR1 and CDR2 (germline): DFQATT, SNEGSKA (reference sequence). V gave up 3 bases and J gave up 2 bases, with 17 bases separating them. The CDR3 runs to 15 residues. CDR3 DNA sequence: TGCAGTGCTAGTATAGGACCTGCAGGGACCTACGAGCAGTACTTC. This encodes CSASIGPAGTYEQYF.

The chain's CDR3 is CASSPTISYNEQYF. CDR3 nucleotides: TGTGCCAGCAGCCCGACTATTTCCTACAATGAGCAGTACTTC. This chain joins TRBV7-9 and TRBJ2-7; D possibly corresponds to TRBD2 (5 bases). Germline CDR1 SEHNR, CDR2 FQNEAQ (reference sequence). The V gene lost 5 bases and the J gene lost 7 bases, with 18 bases spanning the gap. The CDR3 contains 14 residues.

V gene TRBV20-1 combines with J gene TRBJ2-1, with TRBD1 matching over 7 bases. The CDR3 is 15 residues long. Trimming took 3 bases from V and 6 from J; bases not matched to a gene: 11. CDR1 and CDR2 from the germline V gene are DFQATT and SNEGSKA (reference sequence). CDR3 DNA sequence: TGCAGTGCTAGTTTCAGGGGGAATAGATTCAATGAGCAGTTCTTC. Protein sequence: CSASFRGNRFNEQFF.

This chain connects TRBV7-2 to TRBJ2-6; TRBD1 is a possible D gene (5 bases). V shed 5 bases and J shed 0 bases, with 17 bases lying between them. Germline lookup yields CDR1 SGHTA and CDR2 FQGNSA. This CDR3 contains 18 residues. In DNA form, the CDR3 reads TGTGCCAGCAGCCCAAGGGGTAGGGGCTACTCTGGGGCCAACGTCCTGACTTTC. The encoded protein is CASSPRGRGYSGANVLTF.

V gene TRBV9 combines with J gene TRBJ1-2, with 12 bases lining up with TRBD1. V gave up 4 bases and J gave up 6 bases; unmatched junction bases: 4. The CDR3 spans 14 residues. The germline CDR1 and CDR2 sequences are SGDLS and YYNGEE. Here the CDR3 reads CASSPGDRGHGYTF. The CDR3 nucleotides are TGTGCCAGCAGCCCAGGGGACAGGGGGCATGGCTACACCTTC.

Only a few counts were recorded for this clonotype. The V call is TRBV20-1, the J call TRBJ2-7; 13 bases match TRBD2. This CDR3 comprises 13 residues. In germline, CDR1 is DFQATT, CDR2 SNEGSKA (reference sequence). Unmatched junction bases numbered 3, after V lost 6 bases and J lost 4 bases. CDR3 loop: CSAPGLAGYEQYF. CDR3 DNA sequence: TGCAGTGCGCCGGGACTAGCGGGATACGAGCAGTACTTC.

CDR3: CASSGGQGSFSEQFF. In DNA, the CDR3 is TGTGCCAGCAGCGGAGGTCAGGGTAGTTTCAGTGAGCAGTTCTTC. The V gene is TRBV9, the J gene TRBJ2-1; tentatively, D is TRBD1 (5 bases). V was pared by 3 bases and J by 9 bases, with 19 bases between. Germline CDR1 SGDLS, CDR2 YYNGEE. There are 15 residues in the CDR3.

The chain links TRBV20-1 to TRBJ1-1; 8 nucleotides agree with TRBD1. Germline CDR1 DFQATT, CDR2 SNEGSKA (reference sequence). The V and J ends lost 3 bases and 5 bases, in that order; junction bases with no gene match: 14. This CDR3 has 16 residues. CDR3 amino acids: CSASGAPGGGRTEAFF. Here the CDR3 DNA reads TGCAGTGCTAGCGGTGCACCAGGGGGCGGAAGGACTGAAGCTTTCTTT.

The chain joins TRBV2 to TRBJ2-3; D assignment may be TRBD1 or TRBD2 (5 bases each). Germline CDR1 SNHLY, CDR2 FYNNEI. Trimming removed 5 bases at V and 4 bases at J, with 25 bases between. The CDR3 has 18 residues. Here the CDR3 reads CASSWDRRGYDSPDTQYF. CDR3 sequence (DNA): TGTGCCAGCAGTTGGGACCGCCGGGGCTATGATTCCCCAGATACGCAGTATTTT.

The rearrangement joins TRBV6-1 to TRBJ1-4; D gene ambiguous. Trimming cost V 6 bases and J 0 bases, with 14 bases left between them. Germline-derived CDR1 and CDR2 are MNHNS and SASEGT. This CDR3 contains 16 residues. The CDR3 DNA sequence: TGTGCCAGCAGGGGGATAGAGACGGCAACTAATGAAAAACTGTTTTTT. It translates to CASRGIETATNEKLFF.

V and J are TRBV20-1 and TRBJ2-3, with TRBD2 matching 9 bases. Per germline, CDR1 DFQATT and CDR2 SNEGSKA (reference sequence). The V segment lost 5 bases and the J segment 0 bases; nucleotides outside the gene matches: 6. This CDR3 comprises 15 residues. The CDR3 DNA reads TGCAGTGCTGCCCCTCTAGCGGGGAGCACAGATACGCAGTATTTT. Amino acid sequence: CSAAPLAGSTDTQYF.

The rearrangement links TRBV11-2 to TRBJ2-7; perhaps TRBD2 as D (5 bases). V gave up 6 bases and J gave up 3 bases, with 18 bases separating them. In germline, CDR1 is SGHAT, CDR2 FQNNGV. The CDR3 has 15 residues. The CDR3: CASSPSWTEVYEQYF. The CDR3 nucleotides read TGTGCCAGCAGTCCCAGCTGGACGGAGGTCTACGAGCAGTACTTC.

The chain employs TRBV15 and TRBJ1-2; no firm D call. CDR1 LNHNV and CDR2 YYDKDF come from the germline V gene (reference sequence). The CDR3 has 14 amino acids. V gave up 0 bases and J gave up 8 bases, with 13 bases separating them. CDR3 sequence: CATSRDSGARGYTF. CDR3 DNA: TGTGCCACCAGCAGAGATTCTGGAGCTCGGGGCTACACCTTC.

Written as DNA, the CDR3 is TGTGCCAGCACCTTGACAGGGGCTAATTCACCCCTCCACTTT. Encoded protein: CASTLTGANSPLHF. This chain connects TRBV27 to TRBJ1-6; 8 nucleotides match TRBD1. The CDR3 has 14 amino acids. V trimming: 7 bases; J trimming: 6 bases; junction bases outside the gene matches: 5. Germline V gene data show CDR1 as MNHEY and CDR2 as SMNVEV (reference sequence).

In the case of this clonotype: At one end the junction does not follow the germline gene, possibly because of a read error. This chain uses TRBV18 with TRBJ1-6; possibly TRBD1 for D (6 bases). The germline V gene has CDR1 KGHSH and CDR2 LQKENI. The CDR3 sequence is 16 residues long. The CDR3 region has the DNA TGTGCCAGCTCACCGGACAGCGGCTCCTATAATTCGCCCCTCCACTTT. Translation gives CASSPDSGSYNSPLHF.

The chain recombines TRBV11-2 with TRBJ2-7, with TRBD2 matching over 7 bases. The length of the CDR3 is 15 residues. Germline V lookup: CDR1 SGHAT, CDR2 FQNNGV. V was clipped by 2 bases and J by 6 bases; unmatched bases: 10. CDR3 coding DNA: TGTGCCAGCAGCTTACGCGGGGGAGGTCGTGGCGAGCAGTACTTC. Residues: CASSLRGGGRGEQYF.